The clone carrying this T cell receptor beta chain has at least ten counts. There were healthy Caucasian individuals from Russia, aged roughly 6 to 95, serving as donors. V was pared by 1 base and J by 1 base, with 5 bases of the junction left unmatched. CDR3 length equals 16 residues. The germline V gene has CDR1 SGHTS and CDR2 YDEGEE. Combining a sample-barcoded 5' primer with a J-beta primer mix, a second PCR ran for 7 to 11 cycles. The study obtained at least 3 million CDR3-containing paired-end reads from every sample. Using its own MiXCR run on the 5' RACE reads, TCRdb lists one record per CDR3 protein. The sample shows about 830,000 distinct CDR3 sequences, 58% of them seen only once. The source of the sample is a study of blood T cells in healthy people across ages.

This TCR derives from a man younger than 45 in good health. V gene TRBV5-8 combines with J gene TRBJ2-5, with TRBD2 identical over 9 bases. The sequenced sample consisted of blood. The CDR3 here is CASSLFSGGSQETQYF. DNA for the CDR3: TGTGCCAGCAGCTTGTTTAGCGGGGGCTCCCAAGAGACCCAGTACTTC. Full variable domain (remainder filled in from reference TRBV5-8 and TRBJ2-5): EAGVTQSPTHLIKTRGQQATLRCSPISGHTSVYWYQQALGLGLQFLLWYDEGEERNRGNFPPRFSGRQFPNYSSELNVNALELEDSALYLCASSLFSGGSQETQYFGPGTRLLVL.